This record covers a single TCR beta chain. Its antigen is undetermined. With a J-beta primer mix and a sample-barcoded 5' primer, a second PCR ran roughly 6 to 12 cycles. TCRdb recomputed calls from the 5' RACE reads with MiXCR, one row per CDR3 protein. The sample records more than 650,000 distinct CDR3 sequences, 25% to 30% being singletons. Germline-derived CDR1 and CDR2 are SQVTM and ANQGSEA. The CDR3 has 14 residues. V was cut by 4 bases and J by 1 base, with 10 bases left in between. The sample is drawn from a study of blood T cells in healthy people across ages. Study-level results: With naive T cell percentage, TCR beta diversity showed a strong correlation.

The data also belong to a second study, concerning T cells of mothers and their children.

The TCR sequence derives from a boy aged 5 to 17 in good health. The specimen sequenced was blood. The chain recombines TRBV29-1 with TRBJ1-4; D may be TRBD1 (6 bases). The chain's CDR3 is CSVGGRQTNEKLFF. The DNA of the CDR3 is TGCAGCGTTGGGGGGCGGCAAACTAATGAAAAACTGTTTTTT. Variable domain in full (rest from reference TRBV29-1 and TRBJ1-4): SAVISQKPSRDICQRGTSLTIQCQVDSQVTMMFWYRQQPGQSLTLIATANQGSEATYESGFVIDKFPISRPNLTFSTLTVSNMSPEDSSIYLCSVGGRQTNEKLFFGSGTQLSVL.